The 16 T cell receptor beta chains below come from one sample, sequenced in a study of glioma-infiltrating T cells. The iRepertoire nested amplicon-rescue multiplex PCR amplified TCR alpha and beta CDR3s from RNA. TCRdb reprocessed the multiplex PCR reads with MiXCR, giving one entry per CDR3 protein. The data contain 90,000 or so distinct CDR3 sequences, 40% of them singletons. Sequenced sample: glioma tissue, nonneoplastic brain tissue, or PBMCs (not recorded which). These receptors were obtained from a human donor with low-grade glioma or glioblastoma, undergoing nonglioma brain surgery, or in good health (not recorded which).

This clonotype appeared many times. This chain uses TRBV7-2 with TRBJ2-5, with TRBD1 matching over 9 bases. This CDR3 has 19 residues. With V trimmed by 2 bases and J by 4 bases, 17 bases remained unmatched. Germline CDR1 is SGHTA and CDR2 is FQGNSA. Here the CDR3 DNA reads TGTGCCAGCAGCTTAAGGGGGGACAGGGAGATGAAAGAGCGAGAGACCCAGTACTTC. Its translation: CASSLRGDREMKERETQYF.

V usage is TRBV24-1 and J usage is TRBJ2-3; possible D gene TRBD2, 6 bases. This CDR3 is 14 amino acids long. The V and J ends lost 3 bases and 8 bases respectively, with 14 bases between them. Germline V gene sequence: CDR1 KGHDR, CDR2 SFDVKD. The CDR3 DNA follows: TGTGCCACCAGTGATAGCGGAGGGTTAGGTACGCAGTATTTT. Protein: CATSDSGGLGTQYF.

On this clonotype: One junction end disagrees with the germline gene, perhaps due to a read error. The CDR3 region is CASSHSVGRLNTEAFF. As DNA, the CDR3 is TGTGCCAGCAGTCACTCTGTAGGGAGGTTGAACACTGAAGCTTTCTTT. This chain links TRBV6-2 or TRBV6-3 with TRBJ1-1; D remains ambiguous. The CDR3 is 16 amino acids. Per germline, CDR1 MNHEY and CDR2 SVGEGT.

The sample holds many counts of this clonotype. The chain carries TRBV10-3 and TRBJ1-2, with 7 positions matching TRBD1. V shed 5 bases, J shed 8 bases, and the junction held 8 bases outside the gene matches. The CDR3 runs to 13 residues. From germline, CDR1 is ENHRY and CDR2 SYGVKD. The CDR3 DNA reads as TGTGCCATCAGTACAGGGGAGTCAAGGGGCTACACCTTC. It specifies CAISTGESRGYTF.

Of note for this clonotype: Mismatch with germline at one junction end may stem from a read error. J is TRBJ2-1 and V is TRBV3-1; D is perhaps TRBD2 (5 bases). This CDR3 has 14 residues. Germline assignment: CDR1 LGHDT and CDR2 YNNKEL (reference sequence). Here the CDR3 reads CASSQDAASHEQFF. The CDR3 bases are TGTGCTAGCAGCCAAGATGCGGCTAGCCACGAGCAGTTCTTC.

The chain recombines TRBV7-2 with TRBJ1-5; unclear D gene. Trimming stripped 10 bases from V and 5 bases from J, with 15 bases between. CDR1 and CDR2 from the germline V gene are SGHTA and FQGNSA. This CDR3 has 13 amino acids. The CDR3: CAITPGPDQPQHF. CDR3 bases: TGTGCCATCACCCCCGGTCCCGATCAGCCCCAGCATTTT. The full variable domain, its missing parts supplied by reference TRBV7-2 and TRBJ1-5, is GAGVSQSPSNKVTEKGKDVELRCDPISGHTALYWYRQSLGQGLEFLIYFQGNSAPDKSGLPSDRFSAERTGGSVSTLTIQRTQQEDSAVYLCAITPGPDQPQHFGDGTRLSIL.

In its sample, this clonotype was seen many times. The chain recombines TRBV9 with TRBJ2-1; D gene ambiguous. Trimming cost V 4 bases and J 3 bases, with 5 bases left between them. CDR1 and CDR2 from the germline V gene are SGDLS and YYNGEE. The CDR3 sequence is 12 residues long. This CDR3 is CASSKGYNEQFF. CDR3 DNA sequence: TGTGCCAGCAGCAAGGGCTACAATGAGCAGTTCTTC.

V gene TRBV12-3 or TRBV12-4 combines with J gene TRBJ2-7; a possible D gene is TRBD2 (5 bases). CDR3 length: 12 residues. The CDR3 reads CVSSFWRDEQYF. CDR3 nucleotides: TGTGTTAGCAGTTTTTGGCGGGACGAGCAGTACTTC.

This clonotype has at least ten counts. The chain has TRBV10-3 and TRBJ2-2, with D uncertain. Germline CDR1 is ENHRY and CDR2 is SYGVKD. The CDR3 spans 15 residues. Trimming removed 2 bases at V and 0 bases at J, with 7 bases between. The CDR3 bases are TGTGCCATCAGTGAGACAGCCGCGAACACCGGGGAGCTGTTTTTT. Translated: CAISETAANTGELFF.

This clonotype was picked up many times. The chain has TRBV5-4 and TRBJ1-5; D is perhaps TRBD1 (6 bases). The CDR3 spans 14 residues. The V gene lost 2 bases and the J gene lost 0 bases, with 6 bases spanning the gap. The germline gives CDR1 SGHNT, CDR2 YYREEE (reference sequence). The CDR3 is CASSLGGSNQPQHF. DNA of the CDR3: TGTGCCAGCAGCTTAGGGGGTAGCAATCAGCCCCAGCATTTT.

The table lists this clonotype with many counts. The CDR3 DNA reads as TGTGCCAGCGAGATAGCGGGAGGCGGCAATGAGCAGTTCTTC. Translating gives CASEIAGGGNEQFF. J is TRBJ2-1 and V is TRBV2; 10 bases are a match to TRBD2. The germline CDR1 and CDR2 sequences are SNHLY and FYNNEI. V lost 8 bases and J lost 6; bases outside the gene matches: 7. The CDR3 runs to 14 residues.

This clonotype came up many times. The V gene is TRBV18, the J gene TRBJ2-7, with 7 bases aligning to TRBD1. With V trimmed by 4 bases and J by 3 bases, 6 bases remained unmatched. From germline, CDR1 is KGHSH and CDR2 LQKENI. The CDR3 extends over 14 amino acids. CDR3 nucleotides: TGTGCCAGCTCACATTTACAGGGGATCTACGAGCAGTACTTC. As protein: CASSHLQGIYEQYF.

Regarding this clonotype: The junction shows a germline mismatch at one end, possibly a read error. The chain is built from TRBV11-1 and TRBJ2-1; 11 bases agree with TRBD2. The CDR3 contains 19 residues. Looked up from germline, CDR1 is SGHAT and CDR2 is FQDESV (reference sequence). CDR3: CASSQVVGLAAGGAYEQFF. In nucleotides, the CDR3 is TGCGCCAGCAGCCAAGTGGTGGGACTAGCGGCGGGAGGGGCCTATGAGCAGTTCTTC.

To note about this clonotype: A read error may produce the germline difference seen at one junction end. The rearrangement uses TRBV7-9 and TRBJ2-5, with D perhaps being TRBD1 or TRBD2 (6 bases each). The germline V gene encodes CDR1 SEHNR and CDR2 FQNEAQ (reference sequence). The CDR3 spans 18 residues. The CDR3 sequence is CASSNTPIWAGEEETQYF. The CDR3 DNA sequence: TGTGCCAGCAGCAACACCCCCATATGGGCAGGGGAGGAAGAGACCCAATACTTC.

This clonotype appeared many times. J is TRBJ2-5 and V is TRBV7-9, with D hard to call. Germline V gives CDR1 SEHNR, CDR2 FQNEAQ (reference sequence). CDR3 length: 14 residues. V shed 3 bases and J shed 5 bases, with 13 bases lying between them. The CDR3 DNA is TGTGCCAGCAGCTTCCGGACGGAAGGGGAGACCCAGTACTTC. It codes for CASSFRTEGETQYF. Based on the CDR3 plus reference TRBV7-9 and TRBJ2-5, the full variable domain is DTGVSQNPRHKITKRGQNVTFRCDPISEHNRLYWYRQTLGQGPEFLTYFQNEAQLEKSRLLSDRFSAERPKGSFSTLEIQRTEQGDSAMYLCASSFRTEGETQYFGPGTRLLVL.

This clonotype was detected ten times or more. Since a much larger clone is just one base distant, this may be a read error. The chain recombines TRBV15 with TRBJ2-7, with TRBD1 matching 10 bases. Germline loops: CDR1 LNHNV, CDR2 YYDKDF (reference sequence). The CDR3 is made up of 15 amino acids. The CDR3 DNA follows: TGTGCCACCCGTCTCGGACAGGGGGGAATCTACGGGCAGTACTTC. The encoded protein is CATRLGQGGIYGQYF. The full variable domain, rest sourced from reference TRBV15 and TRBJ2-7, is DAMVIQNPRYQVTQFGKPVTLSCSQTLNHNVMYWYQQKSSQAPKLLFHYYDKDFNNEADTPDNFQSRRPNTSFCFLDIRSPGLGDTAMYLCATRLGQGGIYGQYFGPGTRLTVT.